This T cell receptor beta chain emerged from a study of patients and donors after allogeneic stem cell transplantation. Each CDR3 protein is one row after TCRdb ran MiXCR on the RT-PCR reads. Among 190,000 or so distinct CDR3 sequences, 35% to 50% were seen once, and the ten largest hold around 35%. CDR3 length equals 12 residues. Trimming took 3 bases from V and 2 from J, leaving 2 bases between them. Per the germline V gene, CDR1 is SGHTA and CDR2 is FQGNSA. Only a few counts were recorded for this clonotype. The chain combines TRBV7-2 with TRBJ1-3; D ambiguous. Sequencing was carried out using blood, either unsorted or a sorted T cell fraction (not recorded which). The TCR comes from a human donor who was either an allogeneic HSCT recipient or a stem cell or donor lymphocyte infusion donor (not recorded which). It is not recorded whose cells these are; they may come from a transplant donor. The CDR3 DNA sequence: TGTGCCAGCAGCTTTGCTGGAAACACCATATATTTT. As protein: CASSFAGNTIYF. The full variable domain, completed using reference TRBV7-2 and TRBJ1-3, is GAGVSQSPSNKVTEKGKDVELRCDPISGHTALYWYRQSLGQGLEFLIYFQGNSAPDKSGLPSDRFSAERTGGSVSTLTIQRTQQEDSAVYLCASSFAGNTIYFGEGSWLTVV.